This TCR beta chain was retrieved from a study of CD8+CD57+ T cells in acquired aplastic anemia. Across the whole study: The study obtained an average of about 3.4 ug of DNA from sorted CD4+ and CD8+ cells. Study observations and caveats: Some 28 CD8+ CDR3 sequences occurred in both the patients and the controls.

Germline CDR1 SEHNR, CDR2 FQNEAQ (reference sequence). This CDR3 has 13 amino acids. Genomic DNA, the template, was used for profiling of the TCR beta VDJ and CDR3. TCRdb called the reads again in MiXCR, with one record for every CDR3 protein. Of 260,000 or so distinct CDR3 sequences in the sample, approximately 79% were seen once. Patients chosen for sequencing had shown CD8+CD57+ cell expansion by flow cytometry. Patients were untreated when blood was sampled. This clonotype was observed once. Its antigen is not identified. Because it lacks the conserved phenylalanine or tryptophan at the end, this CDR3 is likely a read error.

This TCR was recovered from a human donor with aplastic anemia. The chain links TRBV7-9 to TRBJ2-3; D unresolved. Sequencing was carried out using sorted CD4+, CD8+, or CD8+CD57+ T cells (not recorded which) from PBMCs. The CDR3 is CASGFQSTDRQYY. CDR3 DNA: TGTGCCAGCGGGTTTCAAAGCACAGATAGGCAGTATTAT.